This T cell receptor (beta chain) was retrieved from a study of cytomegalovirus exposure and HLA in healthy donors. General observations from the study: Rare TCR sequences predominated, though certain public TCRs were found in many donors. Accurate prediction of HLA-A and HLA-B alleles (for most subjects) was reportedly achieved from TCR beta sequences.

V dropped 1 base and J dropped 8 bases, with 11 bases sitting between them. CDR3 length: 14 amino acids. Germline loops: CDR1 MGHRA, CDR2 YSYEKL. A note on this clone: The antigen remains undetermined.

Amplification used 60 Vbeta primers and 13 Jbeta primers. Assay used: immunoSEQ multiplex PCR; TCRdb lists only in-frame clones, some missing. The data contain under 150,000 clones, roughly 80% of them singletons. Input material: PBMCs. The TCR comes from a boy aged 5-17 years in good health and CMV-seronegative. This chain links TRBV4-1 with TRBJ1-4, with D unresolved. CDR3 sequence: CASSQGPGGEKLFF. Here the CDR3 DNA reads TGCGCCAGCAGCCAAGGCCCGGGAGGCGAAAAACTGTTTTTT.